The 19 T cell receptor beta chains presented below share a single source sample, sequenced in a study of radiotherapy plus CTLA-4 blockade in lung cancer. Repertoires were generated with immunoSEQ multiplex PCR, while TCRdb's copy carries only in-frame clones and drops some. The table has about 76,000 clones, about four fifths seen once; the top ten hold roughly 22%. The input for sequencing was peripheral blood, taken from a patient treated with radiotherapy plus ipilimumab. The receptors originated from a human donor with non-small cell lung cancer whose response to radiotherapy plus ipilimumab could not be evaluated. Some clones in this sample may be carry-over from other donors' samples.

This chain joins TRBV19 and TRBJ2-1, with 9 positions matching TRBD2. CDR3 length: 15 residues. Germline loops: CDR1 LNHDA, CDR2 SQIVND (reference sequence). V lost 2 bases to trimming and J lost 5 bases; unmatched junction nucleotides: 4. As DNA, the CDR3 is TGTGCCAGTAGTATACGTCTAGCGGGGCACAATGAGCAGTTCTTC. It codes for CASSIRLAGHNEQFF.

This chain joins TRBV18 and TRBJ1-6; D not certain. The V gene lost 2 bases and the J gene lost 8 bases, with 13 bases spanning the gap. This CDR3 comprises 15 residues. Germline V CDR1 and CDR2: KGHSH, LQKENI. The CDR3 loop is CASSPGLPPDSPLHF. CDR3 bases: TGTGCCAGCTCACCAGGACTACCCCCCGATTCACCCCTCCACTTT. Full variable domain (remainder filled in from reference TRBV18 and TRBJ1-6): NAGVMQNPRHLVRRRGQEARLRCSPMKGHSHVYWYRQLPEEGLKFMVYLQKENIIDESGMPKERFSAEFPKEGPSILRIQQVVRGDSAAYFCASSPGLPPDSPLHFGNGTRLTVT.

The rearrangement links TRBV7-2 to TRBJ1-1; no clear D. CDR3 length: 13 residues. Trimming stripped 5 bases from V and 4 bases from J, with 11 bases between. Germline assignment: CDR1 SGHTA and CDR2 FQGNSA. The CDR3 reads CASSPYSRTEAFF. The CDR3 DNA sequence: TGTGCCAGCAGCCCCTACAGTCGCACTGAAGCTTTCTTT.

This chain connects TRBV4-3 to TRBJ2-3, with 11 bases aligning to TRBD2. V lost 1 base, J lost 2 bases, and 5 bases stayed unmatched. From germline, CDR1 is LGHNA and CDR2 YSLEER. The CDR3 runs 17 residues. The chain's CDR3 is CASSQALAGGVTDTQYF. The CDR3 DNA sequence: TGCGCCAGCAGCCAAGCTTTAGCGGGGGGGGTCACAGATACGCAGTATTTT.

This chain links TRBV27 with TRBJ2-1; the D is unclear. In germline, CDR1 is MNHEY, CDR2 SMNVEV (reference sequence). The CDR3 totals 14 residues. V dropped 2 bases and J dropped 1 base, with 6 bases sitting between them. CDR3 in amino acids: CASSLQSSYNEQFF. The CDR3 DNA sequence: TGTGCCAGCAGTTTACAGTCTTCCTACAATGAGCAGTTCTTC.

The V call is TRBV19, the J call TRBJ1-1; D possibly corresponds to TRBD1 (5 bases). Germline loops: CDR1 LNHDA, CDR2 SQIVND (reference sequence). CDR3 length: 13 amino acids. V shed 4 bases and J shed 5 bases, with 11 bases lying between them. The DNA for the CDR3 is TGTGCCAGTAGTAAACAGGAAGGGACTGAAGCTTTCTTT. Protein product: CASSKQEGTEAFF.

About this clone itself: This CDR3 is also generated by other DNA sequences in the sample. The rearrangement uses TRBV28 and TRBJ1-5, with 10 bases fitting TRBD1. CDR1 is MDHEN and CDR2 is SYDVKM in the germline V gene. V gave up 5 bases and J gave up 5 bases; unmatched junction bases: 3. The CDR3 is made up of 14 amino acids. CDR3 DNA sequence: TGTGCCAGCAGTCCAGGACAGGGGGATCAGCCCCAGCATTTT. Protein: CASSPGQGDQPQHF.

CDR3 coding DNA: TGTGCCAGCACCAAAACCGGGGGGCGCGAAAATGAAAAACTGTTTTTT. Its protein is CASTKTGGRENEKLFF. This chain connects TRBV2 to TRBJ1-4, with D maybe TRBD1 (6 bases). V was trimmed by 7 bases and J by 5 bases, leaving 20 bases between them. This CDR3 comprises 16 residues. Germline V gives CDR1 SNHLY, CDR2 FYNNEI.

This clone was seen once. The rearrangement joins TRBV27 to TRBJ2-1; TRBD1 aligns across 10 bases. The CDR3 has 15 amino acids. V was clipped by 4 bases and J by 3 bases; unmatched bases: 3. The germline gives CDR1 MNHEY, CDR2 SMNVEV (reference sequence). This CDR3 reads CASSSDRGDYNEQFF. DNA of the CDR3: TGTGCCAGCAGTTCGGACAGGGGGGACTACAATGAGCAGTTCTTC.

This chain joins TRBV7-2 and TRBJ1-4, with a weak D call TRBD1 (6 bases). This CDR3 contains 15 residues. Germline V gene sequence: CDR1 SGHTA, CDR2 FQGNSA. Trimming removed 2 bases from V and 7 bases from J, with 14 bases in between. The CDR3 DNA follows: TGTGCCAGCAGCTTACGACAGGCCCCGGGTGAAAAACTGTTTTTT. It yields the protein CASSLRQAPGEKLFF.

This chain connects TRBV5-1 to TRBJ2-7; 8 nucleotides match TRBD1. The J segment lost 4 bases and the V segment lost 6 bases, leaving 15 bases of the junction unmatched. In germline, CDR1 is SGHRS, CDR2 YFSETQ. The CDR3 has 16 amino acids. The CDR3 DNA sequence: TGCGCCAGCACCTTCGTAACCGGGACAGGTGCTTACGAGCAGTACTTC. Protein: CASTFVTGTGAYEQYF.

The chain joins TRBV6-6 to TRBJ1-6; 7 nucleotides line up with TRBD1. The CDR3 spans 14 residues. The germline CDR1 and CDR2 sequences are MNHNY and SVGAGI (reference sequence). With V trimmed by 5 bases and J by 4 bases, 2 bases remained unmatched. This CDR3 is CASSQDRYNSPLHF. The DNA for the CDR3 is TGTGCCAGCAGTCAGGACAGGTATAATTCACCCCTCCACTTT.

The rearrangement links TRBV7-9 to TRBJ2-7; 8 positions agree with TRBD1. This CDR3 comprises 14 residues. Germline V gives CDR1 SEHNR, CDR2 FQNEAQ (reference sequence). V was clipped by 3 bases and J by 1 base; unmatched bases: 2. The CDR3 nucleotides are TGTGCCAGCAGCTTTACAGGGGGATCCTACGAGCAGTACTTC. Translation gives CASSFTGGSYEQYF.

This clone was found a few times. The rearrangement uses TRBV5-5 and TRBJ2-5; 7 nucleotides agree with TRBD2. The CDR3 consists of 14 residues. The ends lost 4 bases at V and 5 bases at J; junction bases unmatched: 8. From germline, CDR1 is SGHKS and CDR2 YYEKEE (reference sequence). The CDR3 here is CASSLGREGETQYF. CDR3 bases: TGTGCCAGCAGCCTGGGCAGGGAGGGCGAGACCCAGTACTTC.

The chain links TRBV10-3 to TRBJ2-5; the match to TRBD1 covers 8 bases. The J call is in doubt because the DNA end fits TRBJ2-7 better. The length of the CDR3 is 14 residues. CDR1 and CDR2 (germline): ENHRY, SYGVKD. The CDR3 region is CAISNRTGKSEQYF. DNA of the CDR3: TGTGCCATCAGCAATAGGACAGGGAAGAGCGAGCAGTACTTC.

The rearrangement uses TRBV6-1 and TRBJ1-5; TRBD1 matches 7 bases. V trimming: 1 base; J trimming: 3 bases; junction bases outside the gene matches: 9. Germline CDR1 is MNHNS and CDR2 is SASEGT. The CDR3 is 17 amino acids. CDR3 in DNA: TGTGCCAGCAGTGAAGGGAGGGGGCTGTTTACCAATCAGCCCCAGCATTTT. Translating it yields CASSEGRGLFTNQPQHF.

This clone was recorded only once. The gene calls are TRBV28 and TRBJ1-2; the match to TRBD1 covers 9 bases. V was pared by 7 bases and J by 7 bases, with 7 bases of the junction left unmatched. Germline V CDR1 and CDR2: MDHEN, SYDVKM. The CDR3 length is 13 residues. DNA for the CDR3: TGTGCCAGCATTCTCGGGACAGGGAGTGGCTACACCTTC. Translated: CASILGTGSGYTF.

This clone appeared a few times. The gene calls are TRBV19 and TRBJ2-7; 7 nucleotides agree with TRBD1. V lost 7 bases to trimming and J lost 6 bases; unmatched junction nucleotides: 9. The CDR3 runs to 13 residues. CDR1 and CDR2 from the germline V gene are LNHDA and SQIVND (reference sequence). The DNA of the CDR3 is TGTGCCAGTACCCCGACAGGGACGGGCGAGCAGTACTTC. Translating gives CASTPTGTGEQYF.

Regarding this clone: Germline is not matched at one junction end, which may reflect a read error. This chain uses TRBV19 with TRBJ2-5, with a possible D match to TRBD2 (5 bases). CDR1 and CDR2 from the germline V gene are LNHDA and SQIVND (reference sequence). The CDR3 covers 16 residues. CDR3 sequence: CVSSPPGLRQFETQYF. The CDR3 nucleotides are TGTGTCAGTAGTCCCCCAGGACTCCGGCAATTTGAGACCCAGTACTTC.